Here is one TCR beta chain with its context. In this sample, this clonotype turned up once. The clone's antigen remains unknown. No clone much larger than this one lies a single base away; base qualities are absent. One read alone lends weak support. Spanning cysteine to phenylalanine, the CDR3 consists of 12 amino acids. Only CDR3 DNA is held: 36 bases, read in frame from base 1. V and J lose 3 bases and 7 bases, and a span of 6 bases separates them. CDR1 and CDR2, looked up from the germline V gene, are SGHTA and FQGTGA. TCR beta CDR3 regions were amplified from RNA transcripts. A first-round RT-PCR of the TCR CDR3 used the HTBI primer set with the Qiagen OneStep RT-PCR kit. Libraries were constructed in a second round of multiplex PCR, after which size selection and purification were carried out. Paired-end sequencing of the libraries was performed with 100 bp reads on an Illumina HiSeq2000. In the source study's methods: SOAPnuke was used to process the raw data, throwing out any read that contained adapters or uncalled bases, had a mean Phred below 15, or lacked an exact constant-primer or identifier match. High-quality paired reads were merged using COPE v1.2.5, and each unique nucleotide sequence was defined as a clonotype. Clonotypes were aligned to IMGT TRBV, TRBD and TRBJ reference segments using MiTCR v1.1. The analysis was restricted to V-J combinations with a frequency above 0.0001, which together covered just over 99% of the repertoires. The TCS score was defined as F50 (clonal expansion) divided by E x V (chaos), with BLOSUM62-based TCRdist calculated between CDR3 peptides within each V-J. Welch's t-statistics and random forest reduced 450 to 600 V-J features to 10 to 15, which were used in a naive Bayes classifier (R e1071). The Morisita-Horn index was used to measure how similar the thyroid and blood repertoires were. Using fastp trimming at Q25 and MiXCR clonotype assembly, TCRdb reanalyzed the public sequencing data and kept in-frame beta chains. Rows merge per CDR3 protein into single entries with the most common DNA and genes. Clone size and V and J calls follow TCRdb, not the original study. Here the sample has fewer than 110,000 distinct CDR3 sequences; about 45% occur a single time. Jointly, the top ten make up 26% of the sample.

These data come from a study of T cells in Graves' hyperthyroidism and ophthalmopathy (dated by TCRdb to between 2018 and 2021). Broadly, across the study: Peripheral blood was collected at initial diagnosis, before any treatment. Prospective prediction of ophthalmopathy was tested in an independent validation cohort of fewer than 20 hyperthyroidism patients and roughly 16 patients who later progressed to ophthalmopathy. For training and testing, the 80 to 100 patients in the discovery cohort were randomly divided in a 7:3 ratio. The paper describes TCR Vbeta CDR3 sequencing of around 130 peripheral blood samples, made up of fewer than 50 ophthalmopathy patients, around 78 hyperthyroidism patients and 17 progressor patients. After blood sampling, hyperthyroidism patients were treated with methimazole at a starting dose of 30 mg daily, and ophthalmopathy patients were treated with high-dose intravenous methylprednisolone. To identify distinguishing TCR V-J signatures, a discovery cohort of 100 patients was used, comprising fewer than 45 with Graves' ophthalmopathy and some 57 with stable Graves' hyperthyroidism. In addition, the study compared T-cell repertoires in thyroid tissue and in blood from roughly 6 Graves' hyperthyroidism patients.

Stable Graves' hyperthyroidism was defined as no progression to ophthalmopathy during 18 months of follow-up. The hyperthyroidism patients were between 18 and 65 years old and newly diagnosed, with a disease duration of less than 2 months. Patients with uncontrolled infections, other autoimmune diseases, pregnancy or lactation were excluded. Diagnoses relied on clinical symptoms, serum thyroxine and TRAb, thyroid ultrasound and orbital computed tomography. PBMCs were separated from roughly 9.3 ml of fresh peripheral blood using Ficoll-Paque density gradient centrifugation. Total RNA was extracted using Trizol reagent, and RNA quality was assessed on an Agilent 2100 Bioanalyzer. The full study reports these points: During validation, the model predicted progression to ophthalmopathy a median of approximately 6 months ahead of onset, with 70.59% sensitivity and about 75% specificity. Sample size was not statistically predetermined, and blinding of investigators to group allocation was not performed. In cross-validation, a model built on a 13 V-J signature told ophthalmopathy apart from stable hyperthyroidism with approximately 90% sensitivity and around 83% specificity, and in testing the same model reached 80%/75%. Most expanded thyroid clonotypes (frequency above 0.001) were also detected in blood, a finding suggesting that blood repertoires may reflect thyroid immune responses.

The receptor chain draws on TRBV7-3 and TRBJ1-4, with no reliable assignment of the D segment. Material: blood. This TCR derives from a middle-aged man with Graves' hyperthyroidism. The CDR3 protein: CASSFGSEKLFF. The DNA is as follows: TGTGCCAGCAGCTTTGGCAGTGAAAAACTGTTTTTT.